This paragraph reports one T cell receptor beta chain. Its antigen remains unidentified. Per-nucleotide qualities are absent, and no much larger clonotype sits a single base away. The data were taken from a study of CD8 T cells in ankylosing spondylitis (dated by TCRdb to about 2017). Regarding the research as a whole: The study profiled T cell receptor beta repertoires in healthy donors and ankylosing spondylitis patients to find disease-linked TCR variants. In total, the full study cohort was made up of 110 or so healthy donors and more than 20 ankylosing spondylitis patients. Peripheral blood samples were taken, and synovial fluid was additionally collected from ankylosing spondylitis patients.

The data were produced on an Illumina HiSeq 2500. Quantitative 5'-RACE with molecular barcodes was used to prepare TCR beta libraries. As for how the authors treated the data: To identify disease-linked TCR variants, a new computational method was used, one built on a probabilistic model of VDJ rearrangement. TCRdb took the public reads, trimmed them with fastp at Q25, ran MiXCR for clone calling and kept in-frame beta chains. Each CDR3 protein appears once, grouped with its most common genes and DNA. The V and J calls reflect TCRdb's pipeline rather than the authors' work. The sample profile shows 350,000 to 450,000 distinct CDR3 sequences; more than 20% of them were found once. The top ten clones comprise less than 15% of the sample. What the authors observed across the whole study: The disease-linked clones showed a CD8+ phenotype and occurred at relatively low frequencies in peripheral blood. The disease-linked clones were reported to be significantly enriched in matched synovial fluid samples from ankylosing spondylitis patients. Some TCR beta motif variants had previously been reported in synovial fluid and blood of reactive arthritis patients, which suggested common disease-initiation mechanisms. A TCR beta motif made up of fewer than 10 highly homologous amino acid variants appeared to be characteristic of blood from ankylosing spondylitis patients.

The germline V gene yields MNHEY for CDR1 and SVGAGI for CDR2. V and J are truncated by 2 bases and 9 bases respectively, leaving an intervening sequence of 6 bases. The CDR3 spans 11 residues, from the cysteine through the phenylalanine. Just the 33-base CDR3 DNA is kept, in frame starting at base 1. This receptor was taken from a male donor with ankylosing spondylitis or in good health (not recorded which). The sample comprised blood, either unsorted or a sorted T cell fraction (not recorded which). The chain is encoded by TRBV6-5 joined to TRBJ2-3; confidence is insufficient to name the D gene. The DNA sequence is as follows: TGTGCCAGCAGTTACGGTGCCACGCAGTATTTT. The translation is CASSYGATQYF.